This TCR beta chain was recorded in a study of cytomegalovirus exposure and HLA in healthy donors. Study-level background: Membership in the Caucasian-associated ancestry cluster was found for around four fifths of roughly 400 genotyped donors.

Primers for the PCR totalled 60 Vbeta and 13 Jbeta. The data were produced by immunoSEQ multiplex PCR, yet TCRdb's version contains in-frame clones alone and is incomplete. The sample lists 130,000 or so clones, 81% seen once, with about 1.8% in the top ten. Study-wide results and caveats: In a later analysis, more than 15,000 TCR beta sequences were associated with HLA alleles at 0.05 false discovery rate. Under in vitro conditions, a few CMV-associated chains were confirmed as specific for CMV antigens.

On this clone: Its specificity is not known.

V dropped 1 base and J dropped 3; count of bases not matched to a gene: 4. Germline assignment: CDR1 SGHTA and CDR2 FQGTGA. CDR3 length equals 16 residues. The rearrangement links TRBV7-3 to TRBJ2-3, with 10 bases aligning to TRBD2. Sample: PBMCs. The source of this sequence is a man younger than 35 in good health and CMV-seronegative. This chain's CDR3 is CASSLKAGGPTDTQYF. CDR3 DNA sequence: TGTGCCAGCAGCTTAAAAGCGGGGGGGCCTACAGATACGCAGTATTTT.